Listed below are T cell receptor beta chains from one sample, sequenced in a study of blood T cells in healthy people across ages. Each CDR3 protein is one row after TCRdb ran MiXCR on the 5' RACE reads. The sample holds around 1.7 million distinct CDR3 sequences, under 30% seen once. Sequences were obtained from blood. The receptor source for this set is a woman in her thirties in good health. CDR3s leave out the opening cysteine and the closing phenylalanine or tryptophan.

cdr3_aa: ASSLALVGGLYGYT
v_call: TRBV7-9
j_call: TRBJ1-2

cdr3_aa: SAFDRGYEQY
v_call: TRBV20-1
j_call: TRBJ2-7

cdr3_aa: ATEGGSYEQY
v_call: TRBV19
j_call: TRBJ2-7

cdr3_aa: ASRTGQGAETQY
v_call: TRBV12-3/TRBV12-4
j_call: TRBJ2-5

cdr3_aa: ASSFLYRDGSSGANVLT
v_call: TRBV5-1
j_call: TRBJ2-6

cdr3_aa: ASSFGPSGELF
v_call: TRBV27
j_call: TRBJ2-2

cdr3_aa: SAGQREGRVYEQY
v_call: TRBV20-1
j_call: TRBJ2-7

cdr3_aa: ASIGTANQETQY
v_call: TRBV2
j_call: TRBJ2-5

cdr3_aa: ASREDGHYGYT
v_call: TRBV6-5
j_call: TRBJ1-2

cdr3_aa: SAFRPTNEKLF
v_call: TRBV29-1
j_call: TRBJ1-4

cdr3_aa: ASSPPDGRAGANVLT
v_call: TRBV2
j_call: TRBJ2-6

cdr3_aa: ASIIGDYSYNEQF
v_call: TRBV6-1
j_call: TRBJ2-1

cdr3_aa: SVEGQGLSGYT
v_call: TRBV29-1
j_call: TRBJ1-2

cdr3_aa: ASIAPNYGYT
v_call: TRBV28
j_call: TRBJ1-2

cdr3_aa: ASSLDTSYGYT
v_call: TRBV5-1
j_call: TRBJ1-2

cdr3_aa: SLYRPGETQY
v_call: TRBV29-1
j_call: TRBJ2-5

cdr3_aa: ASSADRGVHNEQF
v_call: TRBV9
j_call: TRBJ2-1

cdr3_aa: ASSRGTPQGGYT
v_call: TRBV5-1
j_call: TRBJ1-2

cdr3_aa: ASSARRAGANNEQF
v_call: TRBV9
j_call: TRBJ2-1

cdr3_aa: AISETVINYGYT
v_call: TRBV10-3
j_call: TRBJ1-2

cdr3_aa: ASSAVGAAGELF
v_call: TRBV9
j_call: TRBJ2-2

cdr3_aa: ASSLALRGELF
v_call: TRBV7-2
j_call: TRBJ2-2

cdr3_aa: ASRGGRADTQY
v_call: TRBV6-5
j_call: TRBJ2-3

cdr3_aa: ASSARGLYNSPLH
v_call: TRBV27
j_call: TRBJ1-6

cdr3_aa: ASSPRTAPSSYNEQF
v_call: TRBV18
j_call: TRBJ2-1

cdr3_aa: ASSLGGEFGAKNIQY
v_call: TRBV7-6
j_call: TRBJ2-4

cdr3_aa: ASSVEGGDEKLF
v_call: TRBV9
j_call: TRBJ1-4

cdr3_aa: SVESGDNHQPQH
v_call: TRBV29-1
j_call: TRBJ1-5

cdr3_aa: ASSLYALSGLTYEQY
v_call: TRBV7-2
j_call: -

cdr3_aa: ASSPLGSYGYT
v_call: TRBV5-1
j_call: TRBJ1-2

cdr3_aa: ASSWEAPTYEQY
v_call: TRBV5-1
j_call: TRBJ2-7

cdr3_aa: ASSRTGATYNEQF
v_call: TRBV18
j_call: TRBJ2-1

cdr3_aa: SVDPTGGTGNTIY
v_call: TRBV29-1
j_call: TRBJ1-3

cdr3_aa: SAPGLDNEQF
v_call: TRBV20-1
j_call: TRBJ2-1

cdr3_aa: ASSEGSGGAETQY
v_call: TRBV10-1
j_call: TRBJ2-5

cdr3_aa: ASSPPGTGGDTQY
v_call: TRBV18
j_call: TRBJ2-3

cdr3_aa: ASSWRGGLKIYEQY
v_call: TRBV5-6
j_call: TRBJ2-7

cdr3_aa: ASSFLGSGLADYEQY
v_call: TRBV7-9
j_call: TRBJ2-7

cdr3_aa: ASSRGPGGETQY
v_call: TRBV5-1
j_call: TRBJ2-5

cdr3_aa: ASSIPGQGVDEQF
v_call: TRBV27
j_call: TRBJ2-1

cdr3_aa: ASSQGSGPYEPLH
v_call: TRBV4-3
j_call: TRBJ1-6

cdr3_aa: AISGGPETQY
v_call: TRBV10-3
j_call: TRBJ2-5

cdr3_aa: ASGGQRNTGELF
v_call: TRBV12-3/TRBV12-4
j_call: TRBJ2-2

cdr3_aa: ASRDLQEKLF
v_call: TRBV5-1
j_call: TRBJ1-4

cdr3_aa: SASILQGTHEQY
v_call: TRBV20-1
j_call: -